This T cell receptor (beta chain) was sequenced in a study of cytomegalovirus exposure and HLA in healthy donors. The J segment lost 7 bases and the V segment lost 4 bases, leaving 6 bases of the junction unmatched. The germline CDR1 and CDR2 sequences are SGHTA and FQGTGA. This CDR3 is built from 15 residues. The PCR employed 60 Vbeta primers together with 13 Jbeta primers. Assay used: immunoSEQ multiplex PCR; TCRdb lists only in-frame clones, some missing. Of 150,000 or so clones in the sample, roughly 77% were seen once. Findings and caveats of the study: When a later analysis compared HLA-associated TCR beta chains with equally common others, the HLA-associated chains turned out to be more clonally expanded and to have lower generation probabilities. The authors judged a highly shared variant cluster likely a sequencing artifact.

As regards this clone: Antigen specificity is unknown.

This clonotype was obtained from a man between 18 and 29 years old in good health and CMV-seropositive. The sequenced sample was PBMCs. The gene calls are TRBV7-3 and TRBJ2-1, with 11 bases aligning to TRBD1. Here the CDR3 reads CASSSRDRGYNEQFF. The CDR3 region has the DNA TGTGCCAGCAGCTCCCGGGACAGGGGGTATAATGAGCAGTTCTTC.